The present T cell receptor (beta chain) was sequenced within a study of CD8 T cells in ankylosing spondylitis. Study conclusions and caveats: Reactive arthritis synovial fluid and blood were previously reported to contain some motif variants. Characteristic, it appeared, of ankylosing spondylitis blood was a TCR beta motif of eight or nine highly homologous variants. Disease-linked clones displayed a CD8+ phenotype and appeared relatively rarely in peripheral blood.

In the case of this clonotype: Its target is unknown.

Quantitative 5'-RACE was performed with molecular barcodes, and it yielded the TCR beta libraries. MiXCR was run by TCRdb on the 5' RACE reads, yielding one entry per CDR3 protein. Of a few hundred thousand distinct CDR3 sequences in the sample, over 15% were seen once. Sequencing input: blood, either unsorted or a sorted T cell fraction (not recorded which). This sequence was found in a male donor with ankylosing spondylitis or in good health (not recorded which).

CDR3 nucleotides: TGCGCCAGCAGCCACCGGGACTACCCCTGGGATGAGCAGTTCTTC. It yields the protein CASSHRDYPWDEQFF. The J gene is TRBJ2-1, the V gene TRBV4-3; 7 bases fit TRBD2. The germline V gene has CDR1 LGHNA and CDR2 YSLEER. The trim removed 3 bases at V and 8 bases at J, leaving 10 bases unmatched. CDR3 size: 15 residues.